One sample yielded the 25 T cell receptor beta chains listed below, sequenced in a study of somatic mutations in cytotoxic T cells in rheumatoid arthritis. Clones were read by immunoSEQ multiplex PCR, and TCRdb kept only the in-frame ones, dropping some. This sample carries approximately 16,000 clones, around 70% of them seen once, and the ten largest clones take about 10%. The sample consisted of CD8+ T cells sorted from blood. These receptor sequences come from an adult with rheumatoid arthritis.

The chain is built from TRBV7-9 and TRBJ2-1, with a possible D match to TRBD1 (5 bases). V was clipped by 0 bases and J by 5 bases, with 20 bases between them. The CDR3 contains 18 residues. In germline, CDR1 is SEHNR, CDR2 FQNEAQ (reference sequence). The CDR3 reads CASSLAGTGPLQHNEQFF. CDR3 nucleotide sequence: TGTGCCAGCAGCTTAGCGGGTACAGGCCCGCTTCAACACAATGAGCAGTTCTTC.

With respect to this clone: A junction boundary mismatches the germline segment, possibly from a read error. The V call is TRBV12-5, the J call TRBJ2-1; D may be TRBD2 (5 bases). This CDR3 has 12 amino acids. Germline CDR1 reads LGHNT; CDR2 reads FRNRAP. The CDR3 DNA reads as TGTGCTAGTGCCTACGACTACGATGAGCAGTTCTTC. As protein: CASAYDYDEQFF.

The CDR3 loop is CASSLWTARNGYTF. In DNA, the CDR3 is TGTGCCAGCAGCCTCTGGACAGCTAGGAATGGCTACACCTTC. This chain connects TRBV11-3 to TRBJ1-2, with D perhaps matching TRBD1 (6 bases). Germline-derived CDR1 and CDR2 are SGHNT and YENEEA. V was shortened by 5 bases and J by 6 bases, with 16 bases between the two germline ends. The CDR3 consists of 14 residues.

J is TRBJ1-3 and V is TRBV28, with 7 bases matching TRBD1. The CDR3 has 14 amino acids. In germline, CDR1 is MDHEN, CDR2 SYDVKM. J lost 3 bases, V lost 6 bases, and 5 bases had no gene match. In nucleotides, the CDR3 is TGTGCCAGCAGGGACACAGGGGATGGAAACACCATATATTTT. Its protein product is CASRDTGDGNTIYF. Full variable domain (outside the CDR3, taken from reference TRBV28 and TRBJ1-3): DVKVTQSSRYLVKRTGEKVFLECVQDMDHENMFWYRQDPGLGLRLIYFSYDVKMKEKGDIPEGYSVSREKKERFSLILESASTNQTSMYLCASRDTGDGNTIYFGEGSWLTVV.

This clone was counted a single time. The rearrangement joins TRBV5-6 to TRBJ1-3; 7 nucleotides agree with TRBD1. In germline, CDR1 is SGHDT, CDR2 YYEEEE. The CDR3 totals 14 residues. V lost 4 bases and J lost 7; bases outside the gene matches: 8. The CDR3 reads CASSDGGRGNTIYF. CDR3 nucleotides: TGTGCCAGCAGCGATGGTGGCAGGGGGAACACCATATATTTT. Drawing the rest from reference TRBV5-6 and TRBJ1-3, the complete variable domain is DAGVTQSPTHLIKTRGQQVTLRCSPKSGHDTVSWYQQALGQGPQFIFQYYEEEERQRGNFPDRFSGHQFPNYSSELNVNALLLGDSALYLCASSDGGRGNTIYFGEGSWLTVV.

The V gene is TRBV5-1, the J gene TRBJ2-2; D not resolved. The germline gives CDR1 SGHRS, CDR2 YFSETQ. The V end lost 3 bases, the J end lost 6 bases, and 9 bases lay between the germline ends. The CDR3 sequence is 13 residues long. The CDR3 here is CASSSPLAGELFF. The CDR3 DNA follows: TGCGCCAGCAGCTCACCTCTAGCCGGGGAGCTGTTTTTT.

This sequence joins TRBV4-1 and TRBJ2-3; D is ambiguous. Germline V gene lookup returns CDR1 MGHRA and CDR2 YSYEKL. Trimming cost V 4 bases and J 2 bases, with 1 base left between them. CDR3 length: 11 amino acids. The CDR3 is CASSLTDTQYF. The CDR3 DNA is TGCGCCAGCAGCCTCACAGATACGCAGTATTTT.

CDR3 region: CASTSTGTVGGYTF. DNA of the CDR3: TGTGCCAGCACCTCGACCGGGACAGTGGGCGGCTACACCTTC. V gene TRBV7-9 combines with J gene TRBJ1-2; 7 bases agree with TRBD1. Germline V gene data show CDR1 as SEHNR and CDR2 as FQNEAQ (reference sequence). Trimming took 7 bases from V and 8 from J; bases not matched to a gene: 13. This CDR3 contains 14 residues.

The V gene is TRBV27, the J gene TRBJ2-1; D is undetermined. Germline CDR1 and CDR2: MNHEY and SMNVEV (reference sequence). The length of the CDR3 is 14 residues. Trimming removed 3 bases from V and 0 bases from J, with 6 bases in between. The CDR3 loop reads CASSLRSSYNEQFF. The CDR3 DNA sequence: TGTGCCAGCAGTTTGAGGAGCTCCTACAATGAGCAGTTCTTC.

V gene TRBV6-6 combines with J gene TRBJ2-7; TRBD2 is a possible D gene (6 bases). Trimming took 7 bases from V and 2 from J, leaving 15 bases between them. CDR3 length equals 14 residues. Germline-derived CDR1 and CDR2 are MNHNY and SVGAGI (reference sequence). The CDR3 here is CASNQPGTAYEQYF. As DNA, the CDR3 is TGTGCCAGCAACCAGCCTGGGACTGCCTACGAGCAGTACTTC.

The rearrangement uses TRBV7-8 and TRBJ1-3; 8 bases agree with TRBD1. V trimming: 4 bases; J trimming: 4 bases; junction bases outside the gene matches: 6. Germline CDR1 is SGHVS and CDR2 is FQNEAQ. This CDR3 is 15 amino acids long. CDR3 DNA sequence: TGTGCCAGCAGCTCCGGACAGGGCAAAGGAAACACCATATATTTT. Its translation: CASSSGQGKGNTIYF.

The chain joins TRBV5-4 to TRBJ2-7; D is ambiguous. CDR1 is SGHNT, CDR2 YYREEE, per germline (reference sequence). The CDR3 is 14 residues long. Trimming removed 1 base from V and 0 bases from J, with 8 bases in between. DNA of the CDR3: TGTGCCAGCAGCTTGAAAGGGAACTCCTACGAGCAGTACTTC. Translation: CASSLKGNSYEQYF.

The chain has TRBV10-3 and TRBJ1-5, with D possibly TRBD1 on 6 matching bases. CDR1 ENHRY and CDR2 SYGVKD come from the germline V gene. The CDR3 is made up of 15 amino acids. The V gene lost 5 bases and the J gene lost 4 bases, with 15 bases spanning the gap. DNA of the CDR3: TGTGCCATCAGTACTTCGACAGGTTTAAATCAGCCCCAGCATTTT. Encoded protein: CAISTSTGLNQPQHF.

This chain joins TRBV7-8 and TRBJ2-1, with D perhaps matching TRBD1 (6 bases). The CDR3 is 15 amino acids. Germline CDR1 and CDR2: SGHVS and FQNEAQ. Trimming left V 2 bases short and J 0 bases short, with 8 bases between. The CDR3 bases are TGTGCCAGCAGCTTATACAGGGCCTCCTACAATGAGCAGTTCTTC. It encodes CASSLYRASYNEQFF.

The genes are TRBV15 and TRBJ2-7, with D possibly called TRBD1 or TRBD2 (5 bases each). This CDR3 comprises 13 residues. CDR1 and CDR2 (germline): LNHNV, YYDKDF (reference sequence). Trimming took off 0 bases at V and 6 bases at J, with 9 bases between the two ends. CDR3 in amino acids: CATSRDSGGEQYF. The CDR3 DNA reads as TGTGCCACCAGCAGAGATAGTGGGGGCGAGCAGTACTTC. Full variable domain (outside the CDR3, taken from reference TRBV15 and TRBJ2-7): DAMVIQNPRYQVTQFGKPVTLSCSQTLNHNVMYWYQQKSSQAPKLLFHYYDKDFNNEADTPDNFQSRRPNTSFCFLDIRSPGLGDTAMYLCATSRDSGGEQYFGPGTRLTVT.

This chain connects TRBV30 to TRBJ2-1, with a weak D call TRBD1 (5 bases). Deletions cut 7 bases from V and 4 bases from J, with 11 bases between. In germline, CDR1 is GTSNPN, CDR2 SVGIG (reference sequence). The CDR3 sequence is 12 residues long. DNA for the CDR3: TGTGCCTTTTCACAGGTTTACAATGAGCAGTTCTTC. It codes for CAFSQVYNEQFF.

The rearrangement links TRBV18 to TRBJ1-2, with 10 bases identical to TRBD1. CDR1 is KGHSH and CDR2 is LQKENI in the germline V gene. CDR3 length: 16 amino acids. J lost 1 base, V lost 3 bases, and 5 bases had no gene match. The CDR3 DNA is TGTGCCAGCTCACCTGTGACAGGGGGCTTTAACTATGGCTACACCTTC. It translates to CASSPVTGGFNYGYTF. The full variable domain, completed using reference TRBV18 and TRBJ1-2, is NAGVMQNPRHLVRRRGQEARLRCSPMKGHSHVYWYRQLPEEGLKFMVYLQKENIIDESGMPKERFSAEFPKEGPSILRIQQVVRGDSAAYFCASSPVTGGFNYGYTFGSGTRLTVV.

The chain is built from TRBV2 and TRBJ2-3; 14 bases map to TRBD2. From germline, CDR1 is SNHLY and CDR2 FYNNEI. CDR3 size: 18 residues. V gave up 6 bases and J gave up 0 bases; unmatched junction bases: 8. CDR3 in amino acids: CASRTSGGARVSTDTQYF. The CDR3 DNA reads as TGTGCCAGCAGGACTAGCGGGGGGGCTCGGGTGAGCACAGATACGCAGTATTTT.

The chain couples TRBV4-3 to TRBJ2-1; no reliable D call. Trimming removed 1 base at V and 0 bases at J, with 7 bases between. CDR1 LGHNA and CDR2 YSLEER come from the germline V gene. The CDR3 covers 15 residues. CDR3 nucleotides: TGCGCCAGCAGCCAAGTCCTGAGCTCCTACAATGAGCAGTTCTTC. As protein: CASSQVLSSYNEQFF.

The CDR3, as DNA: TGTGCCAGCAGTTTAACCTCTCGTTACACTGAAGCTTTCTTT. Translated, it gives CASSLTSRYTEAFF. The V and J genes are TRBV28 and TRBJ1-1, with D hard to call. Germline CDR1 MDHEN, CDR2 SYDVKM. The CDR3 is made up of 14 amino acids. Trimming pared 2 bases from V and 3 bases from J, leaving 10 bases between.

The chain has TRBV12-5 and TRBJ1-2; 7 nucleotides line up with TRBD1. Germline trimming cut 1 base from V and 8 bases from J; bases unmatched to any gene: 7. Germline CDR1 reads LGHNT; CDR2 reads FRNRAP. CDR3 length: 14 residues. CDR3 in amino acids: CASGLGQGVEGYTF. Written as DNA, the CDR3 is TGTGCTAGTGGTTTGGGCCAGGGGGTCGAGGGCTACACCTTC.

This clone was recorded a few times. The chain joins TRBV11-1 to TRBJ1-1; no clear D. The germline V and J ends were trimmed by 2 bases and 0 bases, with 1 base remaining between them. Germline V lookup: CDR1 SGHAT, CDR2 FQDESV (reference sequence). The CDR3 consists of 12 residues. CDR3 protein: CASSLMNTEAFF. CDR3 nucleotides: TGTGCCAGCAGCTTAATGAACACTGAAGCTTTCTTT.

The genes are TRBV7-9 and TRBJ2-3; weak D call: TRBD1 (6 bases). The CDR3 consists of 15 residues. Germline values: CDR1 SEHNR, CDR2 FQNEAQ (reference sequence). V lost 5 bases to trimming and J lost 6 bases, with 18 bases between them. The CDR3 region has the DNA TGTGCCAGCAGCCATACAGGGAGTTCAGGTGATACGCAGTATTTT. Translation: CASSHTGSSGDTQYF.

The chain links TRBV10-3 to TRBJ2-3; 7 nucleotides agree with TRBD2. There are 23 residues in the CDR3. CDR1 is ENHRY, CDR2 SYGVKD, per germline. V was pared by 2 bases and J by 2 bases, with 28 bases of the junction left unmatched. The CDR3 nucleotides are TGTGCCATCAGTGAGCCTCCGGGGGGACGGTCTGGGGGACGGGGCTCTTTCACAGATACGCAGTATTTT. Encoded protein: CAISEPPGGRSGGRGSFTDTQYF.

This clone was observed a single time. V usage is TRBV5-1 and J usage is TRBJ1-5; no clear D gene. The CDR3 covers 8 residues. Germline CDR1 reads SGHRS; CDR2 reads YFSETQ. V was pared by 5 bases and J by 14 bases, with 5 bases between. The CDR3: CASSPKHF. The CDR3 nucleotides read TGCGCCAGCAGTCCTAAGCATTTT.